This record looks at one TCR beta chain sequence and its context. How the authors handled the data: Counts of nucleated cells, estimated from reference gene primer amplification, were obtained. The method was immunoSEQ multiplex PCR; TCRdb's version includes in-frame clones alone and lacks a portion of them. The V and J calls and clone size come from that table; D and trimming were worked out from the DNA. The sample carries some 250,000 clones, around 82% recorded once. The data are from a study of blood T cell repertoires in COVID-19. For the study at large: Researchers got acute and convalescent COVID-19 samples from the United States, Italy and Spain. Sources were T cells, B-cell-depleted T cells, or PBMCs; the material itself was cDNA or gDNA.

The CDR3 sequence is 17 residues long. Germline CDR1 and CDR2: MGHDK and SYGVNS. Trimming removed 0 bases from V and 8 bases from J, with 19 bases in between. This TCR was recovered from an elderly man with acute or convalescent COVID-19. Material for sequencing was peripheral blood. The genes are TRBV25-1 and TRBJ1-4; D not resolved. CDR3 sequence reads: CASSEYRSAGEKEKLFF. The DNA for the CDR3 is TGTGCCAGCAGTGAATATCGGTCGGCAGGCGAGAAAGAAAAACTGTTTTTT. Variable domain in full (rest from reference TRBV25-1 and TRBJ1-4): EADIYQTPRYLVIGTGKKITLECSQTMGHDKMYWYQQDPGMELHLIHYSYGVNSTEKGDLSSESTVSRIRTEHFPLTLESARPSHTSQYLCASSEYRSAGEKEKLFFGSGTQLSVL.